The 25 T cell receptor beta chains in this list originate from one sample, sequenced in a study of tissue T cells after allogeneic stem cell transplantation. Time point described: mouse harvest day 7 after allogeneic transplant. Mouse grafts combined 10^7 T-cell-depleted bone marrow cells with 10^6 splenic CD5+ T cells. This table comes from immunoSEQ multiplex PCR, and its TCRdb copy is limited to in-frame clones, with some not included. The profile shows 1,500 to 2,000 clones, about half of them singletons. Sequencing input: spleen. The receptors shown here come from a female BALB/c mouse given C57BL/6 T cells with graft-versus-host disease after an allogeneic hematopoietic cell transplant.

As regards this clone: Gene names are the mouse ones. The CDR3 end lies 1 residue beyond the end of the read and is filled in from the germline J gene. This sequence joins TRBV13-3 and TRBJ2-7; 8 bases fit TRBD1. V lost 6 bases, J lost 6 bases, and 2 bases stayed unmatched. The CDR3 sequence is 11 residues long. CDR1 is NNHDY and CDR2 is SYVADS in the germline V gene. Incomplete CDR3 DNA: TGTGCCAGCATCGACAGGGGTGAACAGTAC. Protein product: CASIDRGEQY. The full CDR3 sequence reads CASIDRGEQYF.

Only a few counts were recorded for this clone. The genes and germline here are from mouse. The CDR3 region is CASGDTHSGNTLYF. CDR3 bases read: TGTGCCAGCGGTGACACCCATTCTGGAAATACGCTCTAT. The rearrangement joins TRBV13-2 to TRBJ1-3; no definite D call. Sequencing ends 1 residue short of the CDR3 end; the germline J gene provides the rest. The length of the CDR3 is 14 residues. Trimming pared 2 bases from V and 0 bases from J, leaving 6 bases between. Germline V gene lookup returns CDR1 NNHNN and CDR2 SYGAGS (reference sequence).

This clone was recorded a few times. Gene names follow the mouse nomenclature. The sequenced fragment ends 1 residue before the CDR3 boundary, so the rest is inferred from the germline J gene. This chain uses TRBV13-2 with TRBJ2-5, with TRBD2 matching over 11 bases. The CDR3 is made up of 16 amino acids. V shed 3 bases, J shed 1 base, and the junction held 4 bases outside the gene matches. The V gene's germline CDR1 is NNHNN and CDR2 SYGAGS (reference sequence). The CDR3: CASGVGTGGDQDTQYF. The part of the CDR3 DNA that was read is TGTGCCAGCGGTGTCGGGACTGGGGGAGACCAAGACACCCAGTAC.

To note about this clone: The junction departs from germline at one end; a sequencing error may be responsible. Gene names are the mouse ones. The read comes to an end 1 residue before the CDR3 does, leaving the germline J gene to fill in the end. This sequence joins TRBV13-1 and TRBJ2-7; D might be TRBD2 (7 bases). The length of the CDR3 is 14 residues. The germline gives CDR1 NSHNY, CDR2 SYGAGN. The CDR3 reads CASGDLGGRGEQYF. The CDR3 DNA, read in part, is TGTGCCAGCGGTGATTTGGGGGGCAGGGGTGAACAGTAC.

Note on this clone: Gene names are mouse gene names. The CDR3 goes on 1 residue after the read ends, and that part is filled in from the germline J gene. The chain uses TRBV19 and TRBJ1-5; D possibly corresponds to TRBD1 (5 bases). From germline, CDR1 is FNHDT and CDR2 SITEND (reference sequence). With 5 bases removed from V and 2 bases from J, the gap between germline ends came to 11 bases. There are 14 residues in the CDR3. The CDR3 DNA, read in part, is TGTGCCAGCAGCCCCGGGGGGGACAACCAGGCTCCGCTT. It specifies CASSPGGDNQAPL. Given in full, the CDR3 is CASSPGGDNQAPLF.

About this clone: Germline and genes here are mouse. The read falls 1 residue short of the CDR3 end, and the missing part is taken from the germline J gene. V usage is TRBV26 and J usage is TRBJ2-4; TRBD2 matches at 8 bases. Germline CDR1 reads KGHPV; CDR2 reads FQNQEV (reference sequence). V shed 4 bases and J 4 bases; nucleotides not matched to a gene: 7. CDR3 length: 15 residues. Incomplete CDR3 DNA: TGTGCCAGCAGTCGACTGGGGTCGGGGAAAAACACCTTGTAC. Translated, it gives CASSRLGSGKNTLY. The CDR3, in full, reads CASSRLGSGKNTLYF. The full variable domain, completed using reference TRBV26 and TRBJ2-4, is NSKVIQTPRYLVKGQGQKAKMRCIPEKGHPVVFWYQQNKNNEFKFLINFQNQEVLQQIDMTEKRFSAECPSNSPCSLEIQSSEAGDSALYLCASSRLGSGKNTLYFGAGTRLSVL.

About this clone itself: The gene symbols are mouse symbols. The read terminates 1 residue ahead of where the CDR3 ends, so the germline J gene completes it. The rearrangement joins TRBV16 to TRBJ2-7; no reliable D call. V lost 1 base to trimming and J lost 4 bases, with 5 bases between them. The CDR3 has 12 residues. CDR1 SGHSA and CDR2 FRNQAP come from the germline V gene. The part of the CDR3 DNA that was read is TGTGCAAGCAGCTTAGGTGGGTATGAACAGTAC. Amino acid sequence: CASSLGGYEQY. The whole CDR3 is CASSLGGYEQYF.

About this clone itself: Genes and germline are mouse. CDR3 region: CASSSTGGYEQYF. CDR3 bases read: TGTGCCAGCAGCTCGACAGGGGGCTATGAACAGTAC. The chain joins TRBV3 to TRBJ2-7; TRBD1 agrees at 9 bases. Read sequence stops 1 residue before the CDR3 end, and the germline J gene provides the missing end. CDR3 length: 13 residues. The junction had 1 base not matched to a gene; V was cut back by 4 bases and J by 3 bases. Germline lookup yields CDR1 SNHLY and CDR2 FYNGKV (reference sequence).

By frequency in the sample, this clone is large. These gene names are mouse names. The read is 1 residue too short to cover the CDR3 end, so that end is filled in from the germline J gene. V usage is TRBV13-2 and J usage is TRBJ2-5; D is unresolved. V was cut by 1 base and J by 2 bases, with 5 bases left in between. The length of the CDR3 is 13 residues. CDR1 is NNHNN and CDR2 is SYGAGS in the germline V gene (reference sequence). The chain's CDR3 is CASGDRGQDTQYF. CDR3 DNA, as far as it was read: TGTGCCAGCGGTGATCGAGGCCAAGACACCCAGTAC.

About this clone: Genes here carry mouse names. With the read ending 1 residue before the CDR3 end, the germline J gene is used to fill in that end. The chain uses TRBV15 and TRBJ2-2; 12 bases are a match to TRBD2. Germline CDR1 is SGHND and CDR2 is FRSKSL. V gave up 5 bases and J gave up 2 bases; unmatched junction bases: 0. This CDR3 contains 15 residues. The chain's CDR3 is CASSGLGGNTGQLYF. The CDR3 bases that were read are TGTGCCAGCAGTGGACTGGGGGGGAACACCGGGCAGCTCTAC.

Points on this clone: The genes are named according to mouse. Read data end 1 residue before the CDR3 end; the end is taken from the germline J gene. The chain recombines TRBV29 with TRBJ2-7; 9 nucleotides align to TRBD1. There are 14 residues in the CDR3. Germline CDR1 and CDR2: MSHET and SYDVDS. V lost 6 bases and J lost 0; bases outside the gene matches: 3. Partial CDR3 DNA: TGTGCTAGCAGCCCGGGACAGGGCTCCTATGAACAGTAC. Encoded protein: CASSPGQGSYEQY. The whole CDR3 protein is CASSPGQGSYEQYF.

This clone was found a few times. Germline and genes: mouse. The sequence runs out 1 residue before the end of the CDR3; the remainder is reconstructed from the germline J gene. The gene calls are TRBV26 and TRBJ1-1; perhaps TRBD1 as D (5 bases). CDR3 length: 13 residues. Germline values: CDR1 KGHPV, CDR2 FQNQEV (reference sequence). Deletions cut 2 bases from V and 2 bases from J, with 6 bases between. The CDR3 sequence: CASSLGHNTEVFF. The CDR3 DNA, read in part, is TGTGCCAGCAGTCTGGGACATAACACAGAAGTCTTC.

About this clone: Mouse gene names and germline throughout. The read gets to within 1 residue of the CDR3 end, and the germline J gene fills in the rest. V is TRBV29 and J is TRBJ1-5; no definite D call. From germline, CDR1 is MSHET and CDR2 SYDVDS. Trimming shortened V by 8 bases and J by 9 bases, and 8 bases separated the two germline ends. The CDR3 length is 10 residues. The sequenced CDR3 bases are TGTGCTAGCGGCCCCGGGGCTCCGCTT. This sequence encodes CASGPGAPL. The whole CDR3 is CASGPGAPLF.

Concerning this clone itself: These gene names are mouse names. The observed sequence ends 1 residue before the CDR3 terminus, with the missing tail filled in from the germline J gene. The gene calls are TRBV26 and TRBJ1-1; the D gene is possibly TRBD1 (5 bases). CDR1 is KGHPV and CDR2 is FQNQEV in the germline V gene (reference sequence). The CDR3 is made up of 12 amino acids. Trimming removed 4 bases at V and 4 bases at J, with 7 bases between. Partial CDR3 DNA: TGTGCCAGCAGTCGGGGGACCACAGAAGTCTTC. It translates to CASSRGTTEVF. The entire CDR3 protein is CASSRGTTEVFF.

This clone came up a few times. Gene names and germline match the mouse. The read ends 1 residue early relative to the CDR3; the germline J gene fills the gap. This chain links TRBV26 with TRBJ2-5; D possibly corresponds to TRBD1 (5 bases). The ends were cut back, 3 bases at V and 2 bases at J, with 6 bases in the middle. Per germline, CDR1 KGHPV and CDR2 FQNQEV (reference sequence). There are 13 residues in the CDR3. The CDR3 bases that were read are TGTGCCAGCAGTCTCAGGGCCCAAGACACCCAGTAC. Its translation is CASSLRAQDTQY. From start to end, the CDR3 is CASSLRAQDTQYF. Combining the CDR3 with reference TRBV26 and TRBJ2-5 gives the whole variable domain NSKVIQTPRYLVKGQGQKAKMRCIPEKGHPVVFWYQQNKNNEFKFLINFQNQEVLQQIDMTEKRFSAECPSNSPCSLEIQSSEAGDSALYLCASSLRAQDTQYFGPGTRLLVL.

By share of the sample, this clone is large. The genes are named according to mouse. The sequenced fragment ends 1 residue before the CDR3 boundary, so the rest is inferred from the germline J gene. The chain recombines TRBV17 with TRBJ2-2; tentative D call: TRBD2 (7 bases). This CDR3 is 14 amino acids long. V was clipped by 3 bases and J by 3 bases, with 8 bases between them. Germline values: CDR1 MNHDT, CDR2 YYDKIL. CDR3 DNA (partial): TGTGCTAGCAGTAGGGGGGGCGACACCGGGCAGCTCTAC. Its translation is CASSRGGDTGQLY. The CDR3 reads in full as CASSRGGDTGQLYF.

Concerning this clone itself: Mouse gene names apply. Read sequence stops 1 residue before the CDR3 end, and the germline J gene provides the missing end. This chain joins TRBV5 and TRBJ2-3; TRBD2 might be the D (5 bases). The CDR3 has 11 residues. The V and J ends lost 4 bases and 6 bases respectively, with 5 bases between them. Per germline, CDR1 LGHNA and CDR2 YNLKQL (reference sequence). CDR3 in amino acids: CASSPGETLYF. The sequenced CDR3 bases are TGTGCCAGCAGCCCTGGGGAAACGCTGTAT.

A note on this clone: Gene names refer to mouse genes. From the germline J gene comes the end of the CDR3, since the read stops 1 residue before it. This rearrangement joins TRBV12-2 to TRBJ2-7; D possibly corresponds to TRBD2 (7 bases). V gave up 6 bases and J gave up 6 bases, with 20 bases separating them. CDR1 and CDR2 (germline): SGHLS, HYDKME. The CDR3 totals 14 residues. The CDR3 is CASGDLGGRGEQYF. CDR3 bases read: TGTGCCAGCGGTGATTTGGGGGGCAGGGGTGAACAGTAC.

As concerns this clone: The genes and germline here are from mouse. The CDR3 end is not reached by the read, which stops 1 residue before it; the germline J gene fills it in. The rearrangement links TRBV13-1 to TRBJ2-2; D unclear. V was shortened by 0 bases and J by 1 base, with 4 bases between the two germline ends. The CDR3 sequence is 14 residues long. Germline assignment: CDR1 NSHNY and CDR2 SYGAGN. The covered CDR3 bases are TGTGCCAGCAGTGATGCCCGAAACACCGGGCAGCTCTAC. Translating gives CASSDARNTGQLY. The full CDR3 reads CASSDARNTGQLYF.

With respect to this clone: Gene names refer to mouse genes. The read falls 1 residue short of the CDR3 end, and the missing part is taken from the germline J gene. This chain uses TRBV12-2 with TRBJ1-1, with TRBD1 as a possible D gene (5 bases). The germline V and J ends were trimmed by 1 base and 4 bases, with 9 bases remaining between them. The CDR3 consists of 13 residues. CDR1 and CDR2 from the germline V gene are SGHLS and HYDKME. CDR3 region: CASSLPGPTEVFF. The sequenced CDR3 bases are TGTGCCAGCTCTCTTCCAGGGCCCACAGAAGTCTTC. Complete variable domain (other parts from reference TRBV12-2 and TRBJ1-1): NSGVVQSPRYIIKGKGERSILKCIPISGHLSVAWYQQTQGQELKFFIQHYDKMERDKGNLPSRFSVQQFDDYHSEMNMSALELEDSAVYFCASSLPGPTEVFFGKGTRLTVV.

As concerns this clone: Mouse gene names and germline throughout. The read gets to within 1 residue of the CDR3 end, and the germline J gene fills in the rest. V and J are TRBV26 and TRBJ2-1; TRBD1 agrees at 7 bases. From germline, CDR1 is KGHPV and CDR2 FQNQEV (reference sequence). This CDR3 contains 13 residues. J lost 3 bases, V lost 4 bases, and 0 bases had no gene match. CDR3 loop: CASSPGGYAEQFF. Incomplete CDR3 DNA: TGTGCCAGCAGTCCAGGGGGCTATGCTGAGCAGTTC.

By frequency in the sample, this clone is large (0.1 to 1%). Germline and genes: mouse. The CDR3 bases that were read are TGTGCCAGCAAGGACAGGCCACCCAACGAAAGATTATTT. It codes for CASKDRPPNERLF. Given in full, the CDR3 is CASKDRPPNERLFF. The genes are TRBV24 and TRBJ1-4; 7 nucleotides line up with TRBD1. The read terminates 1 residue ahead of where the CDR3 ends, so the germline J gene completes it. Germline CDR1 and CDR2: KGHTA and FRNEEI. The trim removed 7 bases at V and 3 bases at J, leaving 5 bases unmatched. The CDR3 is 14 residues long.

Concerning this clone itself: Gene names and germline refer to mouse. The CDR3 extends 1 residue past the end of the read, so its final part is completed from the germline J gene. The V gene is TRBV13-2, the J gene TRBJ2-7; TRBD1 agrees at 12 bases. CDR3 length: 13 amino acids. Per germline, CDR1 NNHNN and CDR2 SYGAGS (reference sequence). Losses at the gene ends were 5 bases for V and 6 bases for J; bases not matched to a gene: 3. The CDR3 is CASGGDRGLEQYF. The sequenced part of the CDR3 DNA is TGTGCCAGCGGCGGGGACAGGGGGCTTGAACAGTAC.

In regard to this clone: The gene symbols are mouse symbols. The read terminates 1 residue before the CDR3 end, so the remaining end is supplied by the germline J gene. The J gene is TRBJ2-3, the V gene TRBV13-3; D is perhaps TRBD2 (7 bases). Germline CDR1 reads NNHDY; CDR2 reads SYVADS. The CDR3 has 15 amino acids. V shed 2 bases and J shed 1 base, with 11 bases lying between them. CDR3 region: CASSEAGGRAETLYF. Partial CDR3 DNA: TGTGCCAGCAGTGAAGCGGGGGGCCGTGCAGAAACGCTGTAT.

On this clone: Mouse names are used for the genes. Coverage ceases 1 residue before the CDR3 finishes, and the germline J gene fills in the end. This chain joins TRBV5 and TRBJ2-7; 7 positions agree with TRBD2. Unmatched junction bases numbered 6, after V lost 0 bases and J lost 7 bases. Germline CDR1 is LGHNA and CDR2 is YNLKQL (reference sequence). This CDR3 spans 14 amino acids. The CDR3 DNA, read in part, is TGTGCCAGCAGCCAAGACTGGGGGACGAGGGAACAGTAC. This codes for CASSQDWGTREQY. The CDR3 in full is CASSQDWGTREQYF.